These 6 T cell receptor beta chains came from one sample sequenced in a study of T cells in Graves' hyperthyroidism and ophthalmopathy. Researchers amplified the TCR beta CDR3 regions from RNA transcripts. The HTBI primer set drove a first-round RT-PCR of the TCR CDR3. TCRdb used MiXCR to reprocess the multiplex PCR reads, holding one entry per CDR3 protein. The table shows about 500,000 distinct CDR3 sequences, with roughly 15% occurring only once. Sequenced input: blood. The receptors here all came from a woman under 30 with Graves' ophthalmopathy.

This clonotype was seen only a few times. The chain is built from TRBV20-1 and TRBJ1-3; no clear D. Germline lookup yields CDR1 DFQATT and CDR2 SNEGSKA (reference sequence). V lost 4 bases and J lost 1, with 11 bases in between. This CDR3 is built from 14 residues. The CDR3 here is CSAKAEGSGNTIYF. As DNA, the CDR3 is TGCAGTGCTAAAGCCGAAGGATCTGGAAACACCATATATTTT.

The genes are TRBV6-5 and TRBJ1-1, with 7 bases identical to TRBD1. This CDR3 has 14 residues. The V and J ends lost 2 bases and 7 bases, in that order; junction bases with no gene match: 7. CDR1 is MNHEY and CDR2 is SVGAGI in the germline V gene. CDR3 coding DNA: TGTGCCAGCAGTTACGAAGGGGGCACCGATGAAGCTTTCTTT. Translating gives CASSYEGGTDEAFF.

This clonotype was picked up many times. The CDR3 DNA reads as TGTGCCAGCAGCTCTCTGGACAGGTCGGATTCACCCCTCCACTTT. Translated, it gives CASSSLDRSDSPLHF. The chain links TRBV7-9 to TRBJ1-6; 7 bases align to TRBD1. The CDR3 is 15 amino acids. The germline CDR1 and CDR2 sequences are SEHNR and FQNEAQ (reference sequence). V gave up 4 bases and J gave up 8 bases; unmatched junction bases: 8. The whole variable domain, remainder taken from reference TRBV7-9 and TRBJ1-6, is DTGVSQNPRHKITKRGQNVTFRCDPISEHNRLYWYRQTLGQGPEFLTYFQNEAQLEKSRLLSDRFSAERPKGSFSTLEIQRTEQGDSAMYLCASSSLDRSDSPLHFGNGTRLTVT.

This clonotype has ten or more counts. This chain uses TRBV20-1 with TRBJ2-3; D unresolved. The CDR3 sequence is 15 residues long. The V gene's germline CDR1 is DFQATT and CDR2 SNEGSKA (reference sequence). Trimming stripped 8 bases from V and 2 bases from J, with 20 bases between. The CDR3 protein is CSHSRLWGNTDTQYF. Here the CDR3 DNA reads TGCAGTCATTCGCGGCTGTGGGGAAACACAGATACGCAGTATTTT.

This clonotype was counted ten times or more. This chain joins TRBV24-1 and TRBJ1-2; possible D gene TRBD1, 5 bases. The germline gives CDR1 KGHDR, CDR2 SFDVKD. The length of the CDR3 is 15 residues. The V end lost 4 bases, the J end lost 6 bases, and 17 bases lay between the germline ends. Here the CDR3 DNA reads TGTGCCACCAGTGACCAGACGGGACCTGTGAATGGCTACACCTTC. This gives the protein CATSDQTGPVNGYTF.

In its sample, this clonotype was seen many times. The CDR3 nucleotides read TGTGCCAGCAGTTTCCCACTAGCGGGAGTTAACAATGAGCAGTTCTTC. It encodes CASSFPLAGVNNEQFF. The chain joins TRBV12-3 or TRBV12-4 to TRBJ2-1; 11 bases line up with TRBD2. V gave up 3 bases and J gave up 5 bases; unmatched junction bases: 6. CDR3 length equals 16 residues.